This TCR beta chain is drawn from a study of cytomegalovirus exposure and HLA in healthy donors. The donors (healthy individuals) were bone marrow donors. V lost 6 bases to trimming and J lost 5 bases, with 13 bases between them. Germline V gene sequence: CDR1 MNHEY, CDR2 SMNVEV (reference sequence). CDR3 length equals 13 residues. The PCR used 60 Vbeta and 13 Jbeta primers. Produced via immunoSEQ multiplex PCR; TCRdb's table is partial and in-frame only. The sample contains fewer than 110,000 clones, roughly 82% of which appear only once. Sample: PBMCs. The chain has TRBV27 and TRBJ1-1; D not certain. The sequence was obtained from a man aged 25-45 years in good health and CMV-seropositive. The CDR3 DNA sequence: TGTGCCAGCAGCCTCTCTCAGTGGACTGAAGCTTTCTTT. It is translated as CASSLSQWTEAFF.